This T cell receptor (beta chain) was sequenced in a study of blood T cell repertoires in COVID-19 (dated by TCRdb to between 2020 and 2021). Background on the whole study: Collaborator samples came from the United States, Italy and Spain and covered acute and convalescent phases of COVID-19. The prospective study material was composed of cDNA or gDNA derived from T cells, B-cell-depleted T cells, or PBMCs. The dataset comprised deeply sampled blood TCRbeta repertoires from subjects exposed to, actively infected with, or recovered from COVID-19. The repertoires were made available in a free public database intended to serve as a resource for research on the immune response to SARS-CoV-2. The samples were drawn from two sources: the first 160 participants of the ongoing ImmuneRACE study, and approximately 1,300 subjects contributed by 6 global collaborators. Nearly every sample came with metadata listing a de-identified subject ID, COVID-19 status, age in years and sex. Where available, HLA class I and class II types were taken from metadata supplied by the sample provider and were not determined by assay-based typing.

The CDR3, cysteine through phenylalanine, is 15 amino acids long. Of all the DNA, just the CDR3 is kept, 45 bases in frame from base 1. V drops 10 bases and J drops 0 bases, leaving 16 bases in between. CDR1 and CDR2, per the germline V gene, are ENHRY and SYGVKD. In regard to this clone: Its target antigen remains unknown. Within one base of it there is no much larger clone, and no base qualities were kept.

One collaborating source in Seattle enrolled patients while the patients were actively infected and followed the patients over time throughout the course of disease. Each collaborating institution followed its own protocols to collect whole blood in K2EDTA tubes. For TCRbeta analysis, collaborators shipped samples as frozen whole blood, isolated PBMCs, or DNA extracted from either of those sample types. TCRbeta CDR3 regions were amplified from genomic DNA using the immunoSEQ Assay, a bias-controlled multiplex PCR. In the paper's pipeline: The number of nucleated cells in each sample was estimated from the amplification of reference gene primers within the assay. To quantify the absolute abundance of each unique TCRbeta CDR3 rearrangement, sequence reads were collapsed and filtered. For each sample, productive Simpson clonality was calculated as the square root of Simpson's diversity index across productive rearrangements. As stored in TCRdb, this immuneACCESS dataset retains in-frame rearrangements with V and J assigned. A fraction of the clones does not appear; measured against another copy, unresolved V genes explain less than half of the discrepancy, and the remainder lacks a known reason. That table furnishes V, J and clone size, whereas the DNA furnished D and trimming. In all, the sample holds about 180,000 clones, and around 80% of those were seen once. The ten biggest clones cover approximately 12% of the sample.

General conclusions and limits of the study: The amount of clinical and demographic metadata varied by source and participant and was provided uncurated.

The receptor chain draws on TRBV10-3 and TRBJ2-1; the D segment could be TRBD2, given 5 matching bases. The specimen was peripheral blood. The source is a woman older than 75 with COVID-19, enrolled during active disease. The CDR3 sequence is CATSSGASSYNEQFF. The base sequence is TGTGCCACCTCCAGCGGAGCGAGCTCCTACAATGAGCAGTTCTTC.